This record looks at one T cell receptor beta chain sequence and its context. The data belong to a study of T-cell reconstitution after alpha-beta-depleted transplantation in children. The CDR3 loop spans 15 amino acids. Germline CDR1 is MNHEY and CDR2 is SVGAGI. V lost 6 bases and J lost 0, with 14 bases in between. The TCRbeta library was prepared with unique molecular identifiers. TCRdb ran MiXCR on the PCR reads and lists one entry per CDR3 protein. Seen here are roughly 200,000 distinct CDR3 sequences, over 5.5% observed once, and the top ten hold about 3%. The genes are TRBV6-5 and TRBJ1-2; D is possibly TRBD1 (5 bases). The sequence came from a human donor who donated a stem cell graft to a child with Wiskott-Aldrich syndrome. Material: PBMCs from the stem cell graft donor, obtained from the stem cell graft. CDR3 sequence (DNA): TGTGCCAGCAGCCAACTCAGGGCTTCTAACTATGGCTACACCTTC. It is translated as CASSQLRASNYGYTF.